The 10 T cell receptor beta chains below all came from one sample that was sequenced in a study of T cells in localized non-small cell lung cancer. Some clones are missing from TCRdb's copy, which holds only in-frame ones; the method was immunoSEQ multiplex PCR. The data contain 130,000 or so clones, around 90% of them singletons. The material sequenced was peripheral blood, taken before any cancer treatment. These receptors came from an older female donor with stage I lung adenocarcinoma.

This chain links TRBV7-9 with TRBJ1-2; tentatively, D is TRBD1 (5 bases). Trimming took off 5 bases at V and 3 bases at J, with 16 bases between the two ends. The CDR3 extends over 15 amino acids. Germline CDR1 SEHNR, CDR2 FQNEAQ (reference sequence). CDR3 sequence (DNA): TGTGCCAGCAGCGCCGTAGGCAGGGAGGACTATGGCTACACCTTC. Translated, it gives CASSAVGREDYGYTF.

This sequence joins TRBV5-6 and TRBJ2-2, with unresolved D. The germline V gene has CDR1 SGHDT and CDR2 YYEEEE. V lost 0 bases to trimming and J lost 1 base, with 7 bases between them. The CDR3 loop spans 15 amino acids. CDR3 loop: CASSLARLNTGELFF. The CDR3, as DNA: TGTGCCAGCAGCTTGGCACGCCTGAACACCGGGGAGCTGTTTTTT. The full variable domain, in which reference TRBV5-6 and TRBJ2-2 provide the parts outside the CDR3, is DAGVTQSPTHLIKTRGQQVTLRCSPKSGHDTVSWYQQALGQGPQFIFQYYEEEERQRGNFPDRFSGHQFPNYSSELNVNALLLGDSALYLCASSLARLNTGELFFGEGSRLTVL.

In its sample, this clone was seen a few times. The rearrangement links TRBV30 to TRBJ2-7; D is undetermined. Germline V gene lookup returns CDR1 GTSNPN and CDR2 SVGIG (reference sequence). V gave up 4 bases and J gave up 0 bases, with 4 bases separating them. The CDR3 spans 11 residues. The CDR3 protein is CAWTTSYEQYF. CDR3 nucleotides: TGTGCCTGGACGACCTCCTACGAGCAGTACTTC.

This chain links TRBV5-1 with TRBJ2-3; a possible D gene is TRBD2 (6 bases). Germline V gives CDR1 SGHRS, CDR2 YFSETQ. This CDR3 is built from 15 residues. The ends were cut back, 6 bases at V and 2 bases at J, with 16 bases in the middle. The CDR3: CASKRALTLTDTQYF. CDR3 nucleotides: TGCGCCAGCAAGCGGGCACTAACACTCACAGATACGCAGTATTTT.

A single count supports this clone. The junction and the germline gene differ at one end; a read error may be behind it. The rearrangement links TRBV7-9 to TRBJ1-1; D gene ambiguous. The CDR3 runs to 13 residues. CDR1 and CDR2 from the germline V gene are SEHNR and FQNEAQ (reference sequence). CDR3 region: CASILGRGTEAFF. Written as DNA, the CDR3 is TGTGCCAGCATCTTAGGGCGGGGCACTGAAGCTTTCTTT.

The chain recombines TRBV28 with TRBJ2-5; TRBD1 agrees at 7 bases. The J call may be wrong; the DNA end is better matched by TRBJ2-7. The CDR3 is 14 residues long. Germline CDR1 is MDHEN and CDR2 is SYDVKM. This CDR3 is CASSQQGTSYEQYF. In DNA, the CDR3 is TGTGCCAGCAGCCAACAGGGGACCTCCTACGAGCAGTACTTC.

The gene calls are TRBV30 and TRBJ2-1, with 11 bases fitting TRBD2. Germline V gene lookup returns CDR1 GTSNPN and CDR2 SVGIG (reference sequence). The CDR3 covers 15 residues. The trim removed 2 bases at V and 4 bases at J, leaving 4 bases unmatched. This CDR3 reads CAWSLLAGAYNEQFF. The CDR3 coding sequence is TGTGCCTGGAGTCTACTAGCGGGAGCGTACAATGAGCAGTTCTTC.

The CDR3 here is CARGPGGSNYGYTF. The CDR3 nucleotides read TGCGCCAGAGGGCCGGGTGGCTCTAACTATGGCTACACCTTC. This chain joins TRBV5-1 and TRBJ1-2; D remains unclear. Germline CDR1 reads SGHRS; CDR2 reads YFSETQ. The ends were cut back, 8 bases at V and 0 bases at J, with 14 bases in the middle. This CDR3 spans 14 amino acids. The complete variable domain, with remaining parts taken from reference TRBV5-1 and TRBJ1-2, reads KAGVTQTPRYLIKTRGQQVTLSCSPISGHRSVSWYQQTPGQGLQFLFEYFSETQRNKGNFPGRFSGRQFSNSRSEMNVSTLELGDSALYLCARGPGGSNYGYTFGSGTRLTVV.

The chain combines TRBV30 with TRBJ1-2, with TRBD1 identical over 8 bases. This CDR3 is built from 15 residues. The germline V gene encodes CDR1 GTSNPN and CDR2 SVGIG (reference sequence). Trimming removed 0 bases from V and 7 bases from J; junction bases left unmatched: 10. Here the CDR3 reads CAWSVESRGHGGYTF. The CDR3 DNA follows: TGTGCCTGGAGTGTAGAGTCCAGGGGGCATGGTGGCTACACCTTC.

The CDR3 here is CASSGGALSTDTQYF. Here the CDR3 DNA reads TGTGCCAGCAGCGGCGGGGCGCTGAGCACAGATACGCAGTATTTT. The gene calls are TRBV5-4 and TRBJ2-3; perhaps TRBD2 as D (6 bases). CDR1 is SGHNT and CDR2 is YYREEE in the germline V gene (reference sequence). The CDR3 has 15 amino acids. The germline V and J ends were trimmed by 4 bases and 0 bases, with 12 bases remaining between them.